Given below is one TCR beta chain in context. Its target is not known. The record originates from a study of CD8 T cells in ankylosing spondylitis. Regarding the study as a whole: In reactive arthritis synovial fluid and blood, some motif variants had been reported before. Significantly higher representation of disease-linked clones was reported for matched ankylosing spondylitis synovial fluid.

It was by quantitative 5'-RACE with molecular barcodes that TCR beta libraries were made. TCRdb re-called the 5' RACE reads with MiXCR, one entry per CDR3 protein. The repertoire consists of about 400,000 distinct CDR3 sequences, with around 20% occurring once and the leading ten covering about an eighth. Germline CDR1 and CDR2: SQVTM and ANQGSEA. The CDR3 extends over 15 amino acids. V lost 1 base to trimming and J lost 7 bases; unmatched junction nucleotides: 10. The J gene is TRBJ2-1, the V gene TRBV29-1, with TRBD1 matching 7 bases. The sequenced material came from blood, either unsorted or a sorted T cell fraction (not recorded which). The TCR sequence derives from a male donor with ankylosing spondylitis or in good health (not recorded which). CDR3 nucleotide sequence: TGCAGCGTTGAAGGGTACAGGGGCGTGGGGAATGAGCAGTTCTTC. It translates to CSVEGYRGVGNEQFF.